This T cell receptor (beta chain) was profiled in a study of cytomegalovirus exposure and HLA in healthy donors. A word on this clone: Its target is not known.

The PCR used 60 Vbeta and 13 Jbeta primers. Only in-frame clones appear in the TCRdb table, and some are missing; sequencing was by immunoSEQ multiplex PCR. The specimen's table records about 92,000 clones. Trimming left V 4 bases short and J 1 base short, with 10 bases between. The CDR3 contains 14 residues. Germline V gene data show CDR1 as MDHEN and CDR2 as SYDVKM. Study-wide points: DRB1 showed the most TCR associations and HLA-C the fewest in a later analysis, as rates varied by HLA locus. A list of around 150 TCR beta chains associated with cytomegalovirus was given. HLA allele associations emerged for about 16,000 TCR beta sequences in a later analysis, at 0.05 false discovery rate.

The chain employs TRBV28 and TRBJ1-1; TRBD1 might be the D (5 bases). The specimen sequenced was PBMCs. The origin of this receptor is a man in his fifties in good health and CMV-seropositive. The CDR3 coding sequence is TGTGCCAGCAGTTCTCACACAGGGAACACTGAAGCTTTCTTT. It yields the protein CASSSHTGNTEAFF.